This paragraph reports one T cell receptor (beta chain). Its antigen is unknown. Per germline, CDR1 LNHDA and CDR2 SQIVND (reference sequence). V lost 5 bases, J lost 3 bases, and 14 bases lay in between. The CDR3 totals 14 residues. This record comes from a study of cytomegalovirus exposure and HLA in healthy donors. Regarding the study as a whole: In a later analysis, CMV-associated beta chains were mostly HLA-associated, it appeared. An ancestry cluster, one associated with Asian ancestry, reportedly showed fewer N-insertions than the approximately 670-donor mean in a later analysis. For TCR beta chains, V- and J-gene trimming was later linked to a missense DCLRE1C variant. Reports showed the classifier diagnosing cytomegalovirus status with high specificity and sensitivity.

The PCR used 60 Vbeta and 13 Jbeta primers. Data came from immunoSEQ multiplex PCR; TCRdb stores just in-frame clones and leaves some out. The sample shows fewer than 150,000 clones, 70% to 80% of them seen only once. The sequenced sample was PBMCs. The V call is TRBV19, the J call TRBJ2-7; D perhaps matches TRBD1 (5 bases). This receptor was taken from a man aged 18 to 35 in good health and CMV-seronegative. In DNA form, the CDR3 reads TGTGCCAGTAGTGCCGACAGTCTCCGCTACGAGCAGTACTTC. Translated: CASSADSLRYEQYF.